This T cell receptor (beta chain) derives from a study of CD4 T cells in relation to SARS-CoV-2 and coronaviruses. Study-wide results and caveats: In around 67% of donors, memory CD4+ clonotypes crossrecognized SARS-CoV-2 and at least one common cold coronavirus spike.

Repertoires were generated with immunoSEQ multiplex PCR, while TCRdb's copy carries only in-frame clones and drops some. The sample carries 20,000 to 25,000 clones, about 70% recorded once. Points on this clone: The antigen is unknown.

The CDR3 has 15 residues. The V end was cut by 2 bases, the J end by 0 bases, with 12 bases between. Before the COVID-19 pandemic, during about 2011-2019, CD4+ T cells were taken from unexposed donors. Isolation of CD4+ T cells took place after around 11 days in culture. The sequence derives from a human donor in good health. This chain links TRBV5-3 with TRBJ2-7; D possibly matches TRBD1 or TRBD2 (5 bases each). TRBV5-3 is classed as an ORF, of uncertain function. Sequencing used CD4+ T cells from PBMCs, cultured in vitro. In DNA form, the CDR3 reads TGTGCCAGAAGCTTTCCCGGGACGCCCTCCTACGAGCAGTACTTC. Translation gives CARSFPGTPSYEQYF.